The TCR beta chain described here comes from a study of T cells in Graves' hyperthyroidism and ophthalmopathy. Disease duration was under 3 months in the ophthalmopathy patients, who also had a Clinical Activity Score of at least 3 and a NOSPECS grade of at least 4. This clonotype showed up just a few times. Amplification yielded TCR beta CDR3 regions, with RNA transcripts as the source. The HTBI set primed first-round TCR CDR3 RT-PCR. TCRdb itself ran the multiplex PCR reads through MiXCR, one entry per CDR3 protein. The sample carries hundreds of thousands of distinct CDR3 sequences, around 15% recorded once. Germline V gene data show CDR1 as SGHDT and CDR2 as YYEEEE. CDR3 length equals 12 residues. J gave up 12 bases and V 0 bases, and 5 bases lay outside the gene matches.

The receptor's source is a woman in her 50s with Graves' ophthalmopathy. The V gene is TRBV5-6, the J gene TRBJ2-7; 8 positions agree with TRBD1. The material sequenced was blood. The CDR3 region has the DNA TGTGCCAGCAGCTTGGTGGGGACAGGATTGTACTTC. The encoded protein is CASSLVGTGLYF.